This T cell receptor (beta chain) appears in the sequencing data of a study of T cell repertoires in cytomegalovirus infection. Overall study context: Indications of both CMV infection and matching HLA type were provided by public TCR beta signatures.

The CDR3 contains 16 residues. Germline V gene lookup returns CDR1 MNHEY and CDR2 SVGAGI. V was cut by 5 bases and J by 3 bases, with 20 bases left in between. TCRdb re-called the reads with MiXCR, one entry per CDR3 protein. Altogether some 270,000 distinct CDR3 sequences are present, approximately 15% being singletons, with the ten largest covering about half. This chain connects TRBV6-5 to TRBJ2-7; D is ambiguous. The sequence was collected from a human donor in good health (CMV status not recorded). Some clones in this sample may be carry-over from other donors' samples. Sequenced material: CD8+ T cells from PBMCs. The CDR3 loop reads CASSPLLAVGDYEQYF. CDR3 bases: TGTGCCAGCAGTCCCCTTTTGGCCGTTGGGGACTACGAGCAGTACTTC.